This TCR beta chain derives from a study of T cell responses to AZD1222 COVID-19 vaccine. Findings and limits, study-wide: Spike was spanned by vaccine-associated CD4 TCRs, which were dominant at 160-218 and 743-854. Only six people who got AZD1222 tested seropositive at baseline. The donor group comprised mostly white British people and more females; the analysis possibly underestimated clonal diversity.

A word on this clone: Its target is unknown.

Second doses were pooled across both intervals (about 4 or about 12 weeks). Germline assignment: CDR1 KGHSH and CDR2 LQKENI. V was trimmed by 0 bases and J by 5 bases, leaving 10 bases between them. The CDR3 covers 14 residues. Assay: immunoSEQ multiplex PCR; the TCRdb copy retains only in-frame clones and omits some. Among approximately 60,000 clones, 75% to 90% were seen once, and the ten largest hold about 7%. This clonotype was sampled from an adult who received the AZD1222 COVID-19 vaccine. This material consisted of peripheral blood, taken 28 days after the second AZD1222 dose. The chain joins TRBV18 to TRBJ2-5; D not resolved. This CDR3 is CASSPPGLGETQYF. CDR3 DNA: TGTGCCAGCTCACCACCTGGGTTGGGGGAGACCCAGTACTTC.